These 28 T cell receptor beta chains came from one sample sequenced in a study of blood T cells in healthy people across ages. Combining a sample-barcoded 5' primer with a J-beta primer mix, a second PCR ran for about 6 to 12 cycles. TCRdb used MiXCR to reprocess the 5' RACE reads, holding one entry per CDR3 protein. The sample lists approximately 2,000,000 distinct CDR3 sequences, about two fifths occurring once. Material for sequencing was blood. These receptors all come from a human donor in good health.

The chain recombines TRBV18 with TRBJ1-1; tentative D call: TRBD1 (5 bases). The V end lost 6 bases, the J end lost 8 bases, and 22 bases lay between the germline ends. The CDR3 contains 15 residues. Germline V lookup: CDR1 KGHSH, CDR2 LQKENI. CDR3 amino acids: CASSPHPAQGSEAFF. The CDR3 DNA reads TGTGCCAGCTCCCCTCACCCCGCCCAGGGCTCGGAAGCTTTCTTT.

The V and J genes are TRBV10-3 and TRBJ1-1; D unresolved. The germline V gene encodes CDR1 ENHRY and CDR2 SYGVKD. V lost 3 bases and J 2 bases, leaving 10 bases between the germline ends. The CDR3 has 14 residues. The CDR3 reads CAISELGFNTEAFF. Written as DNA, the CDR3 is TGTGCCATCAGTGAACTGGGTTTCAACACTGAAGCTTTCTTT.

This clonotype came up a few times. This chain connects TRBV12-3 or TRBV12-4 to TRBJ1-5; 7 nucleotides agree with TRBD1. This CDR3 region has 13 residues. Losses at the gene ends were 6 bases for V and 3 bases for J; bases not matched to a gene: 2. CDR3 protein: CASRDRINQPQHF. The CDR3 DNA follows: TGTGCCAGCAGGGACAGGATCAATCAGCCCCAGCATTTT.

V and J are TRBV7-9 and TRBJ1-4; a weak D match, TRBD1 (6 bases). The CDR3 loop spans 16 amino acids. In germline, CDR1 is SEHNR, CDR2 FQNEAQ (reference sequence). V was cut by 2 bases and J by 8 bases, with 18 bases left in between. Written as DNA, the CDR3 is TGTGCCAGCAGCTTAAGGGATTCTGGGGGGGGCGAAAAACTGTTTTTT. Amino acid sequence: CASSLRDSGGGEKLFF.

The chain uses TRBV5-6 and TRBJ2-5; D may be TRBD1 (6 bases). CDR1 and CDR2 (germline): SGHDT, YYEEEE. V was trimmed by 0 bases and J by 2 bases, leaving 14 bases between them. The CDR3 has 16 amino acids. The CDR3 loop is CASSLVARGIQETQYF. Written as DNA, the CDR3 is TGTGCCAGCAGCTTGGTTGCCAGGGGAATTCAAGAGACCCAGTACTTC.

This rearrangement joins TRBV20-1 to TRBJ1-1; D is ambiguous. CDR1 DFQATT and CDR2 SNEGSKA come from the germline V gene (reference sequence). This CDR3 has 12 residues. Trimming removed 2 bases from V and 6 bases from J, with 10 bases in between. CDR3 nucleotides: TGCAGTGCTAGAAGGGCTAACCCTGAAGCTTTCTTT. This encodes CSARRANPEAFF.

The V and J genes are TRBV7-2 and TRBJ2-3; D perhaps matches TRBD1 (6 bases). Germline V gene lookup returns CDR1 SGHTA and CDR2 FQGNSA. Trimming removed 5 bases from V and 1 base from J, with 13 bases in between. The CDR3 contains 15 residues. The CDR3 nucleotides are TGTGCCAGCAGCCTTAGACAGGCTGGCACAGATACGCAGTATTTT. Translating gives CASSLRQAGTDTQYF.

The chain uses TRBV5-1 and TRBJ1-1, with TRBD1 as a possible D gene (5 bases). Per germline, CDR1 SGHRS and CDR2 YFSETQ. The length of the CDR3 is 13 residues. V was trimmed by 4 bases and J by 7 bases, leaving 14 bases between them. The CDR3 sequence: CASSGTYGREAFF. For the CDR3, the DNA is TGCGCCAGCAGCGGGACCTACGGCCGTGAAGCTTTCTTT.

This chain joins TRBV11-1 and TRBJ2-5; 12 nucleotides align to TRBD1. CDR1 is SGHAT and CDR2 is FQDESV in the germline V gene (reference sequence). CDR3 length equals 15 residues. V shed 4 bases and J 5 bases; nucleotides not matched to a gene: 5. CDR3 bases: TGTGCCAGCAGCTCAGGGACAGGGGGCGTCGAGACCCAGTACTTC. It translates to CASSSGTGGVETQYF.

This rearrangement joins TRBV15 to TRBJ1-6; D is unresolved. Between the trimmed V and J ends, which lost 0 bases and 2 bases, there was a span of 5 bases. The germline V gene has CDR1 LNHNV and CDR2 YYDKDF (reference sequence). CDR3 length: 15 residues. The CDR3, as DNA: TGTGCCACCAGCAGAGATAAGGCCTATAATTCACCCCTCCACTTT. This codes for CATSRDKAYNSPLHF.

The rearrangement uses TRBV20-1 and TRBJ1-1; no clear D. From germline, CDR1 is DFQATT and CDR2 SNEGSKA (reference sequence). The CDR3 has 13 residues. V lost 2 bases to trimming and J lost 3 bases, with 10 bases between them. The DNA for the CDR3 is TGCAGTGCTAGATCTGACCGCTACACTGAAGCTTTCTTT. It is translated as CSARSDRYTEAFF.

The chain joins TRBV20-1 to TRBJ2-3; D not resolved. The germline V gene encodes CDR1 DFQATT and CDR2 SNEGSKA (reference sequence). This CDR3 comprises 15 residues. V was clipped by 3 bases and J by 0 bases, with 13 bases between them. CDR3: CSARAPPTSTDTQYF. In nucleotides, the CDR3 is TGCAGTGCTAGGGCTCCGCCTACTAGCACAGATACGCAGTATTTT.

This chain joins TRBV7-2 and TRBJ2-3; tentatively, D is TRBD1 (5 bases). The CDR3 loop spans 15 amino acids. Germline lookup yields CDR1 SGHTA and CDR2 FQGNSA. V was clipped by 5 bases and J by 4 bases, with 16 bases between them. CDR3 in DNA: TGTGCCAGCAGCGTGCAAACCCGACAGTCAGATACGCAGTATTTT. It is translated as CASSVQTRQSDTQYF.

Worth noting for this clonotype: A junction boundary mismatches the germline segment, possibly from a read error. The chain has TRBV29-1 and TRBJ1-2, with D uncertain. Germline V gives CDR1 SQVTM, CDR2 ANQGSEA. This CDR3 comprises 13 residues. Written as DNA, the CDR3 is TGCGGCGTTGCGGTGGCGTTCAGCTATGGCTACACCTTC. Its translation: CGVAVAFSYGYTF.

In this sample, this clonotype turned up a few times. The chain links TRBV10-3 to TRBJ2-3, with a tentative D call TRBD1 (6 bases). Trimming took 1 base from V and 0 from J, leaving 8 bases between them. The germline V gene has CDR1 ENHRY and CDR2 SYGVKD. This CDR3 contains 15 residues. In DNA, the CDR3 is TGTGCCATCAGTGAGTACCAGGGGAGCACAGATACGCAGTATTTT. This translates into CAISEYQGSTDTQYF.

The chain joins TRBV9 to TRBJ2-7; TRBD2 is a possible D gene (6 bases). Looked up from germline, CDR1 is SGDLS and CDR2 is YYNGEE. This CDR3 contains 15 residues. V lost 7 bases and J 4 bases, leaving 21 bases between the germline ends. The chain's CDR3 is CASSAQGGDGYEQYF. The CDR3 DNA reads TGTGCCAGCTCGGCCCAAGGCGGGGATGGTTACGAGCAGTACTTC. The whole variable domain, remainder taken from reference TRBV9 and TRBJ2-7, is DSGVTQTPKHLITATGQRVTLRCSPRSGDLSVYWYQQSLDQGLQFLIQYYNGEERAKGNILERFSAQQFPDLHSELNLSSLELGDSALYFCASSAQGGDGYEQYFGPGTRLTVT.

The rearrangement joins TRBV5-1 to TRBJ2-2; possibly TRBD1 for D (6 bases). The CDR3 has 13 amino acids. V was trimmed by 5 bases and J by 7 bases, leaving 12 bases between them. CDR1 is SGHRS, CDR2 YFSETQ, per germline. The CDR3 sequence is CASREQGIGELFF. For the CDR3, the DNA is TGCGCCAGCAGAGAACAGGGTATCGGGGAGCTGTTTTTT.

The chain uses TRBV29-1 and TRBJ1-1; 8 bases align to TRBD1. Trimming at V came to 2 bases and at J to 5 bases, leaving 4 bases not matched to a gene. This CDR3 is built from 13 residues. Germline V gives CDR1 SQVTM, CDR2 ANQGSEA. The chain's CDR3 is CSVESGGATEAFF. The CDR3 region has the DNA TGCAGCGTTGAATCAGGGGGCGCGACTGAAGCTTTCTTT.

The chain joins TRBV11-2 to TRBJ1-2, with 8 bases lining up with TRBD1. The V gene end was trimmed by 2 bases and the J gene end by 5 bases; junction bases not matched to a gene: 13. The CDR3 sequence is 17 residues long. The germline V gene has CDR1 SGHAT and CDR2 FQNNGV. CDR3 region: CASSLPGTGPRGYGYTF. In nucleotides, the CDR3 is TGTGCCAGCAGCTTACCGGGGACAGGCCCCAGGGGATATGGCTACACCTTC. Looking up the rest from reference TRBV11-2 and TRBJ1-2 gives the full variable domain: EAGVAQSPRYKIIEKRQSVAFWCNPISGHATLYWYQQILGQGPKLLIQFQNNGVVDDSQLPKDRFSAERLKGVDSTLKIQPAKLEDSAVYLCASSLPGTGPRGYGYTFGSGTRLTVV.

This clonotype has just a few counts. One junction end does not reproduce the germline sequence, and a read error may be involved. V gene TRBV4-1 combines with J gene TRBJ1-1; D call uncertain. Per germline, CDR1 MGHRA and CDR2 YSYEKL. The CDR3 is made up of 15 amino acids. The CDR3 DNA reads TGTGCCAGCAGCCAAGTGGGCAGGTTGAACACTGAAGCTTTCTTT. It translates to CASSQVGRLNTEAFF.

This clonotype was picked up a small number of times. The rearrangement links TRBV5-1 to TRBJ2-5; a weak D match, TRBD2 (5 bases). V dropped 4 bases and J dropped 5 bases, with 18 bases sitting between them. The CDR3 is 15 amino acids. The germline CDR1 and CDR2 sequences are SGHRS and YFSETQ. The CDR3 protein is CASSPNGDLWETQYF. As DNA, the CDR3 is TGCGCCAGCAGCCCAAACGGGGATCTCTGGGAGACCCAGTACTTC.

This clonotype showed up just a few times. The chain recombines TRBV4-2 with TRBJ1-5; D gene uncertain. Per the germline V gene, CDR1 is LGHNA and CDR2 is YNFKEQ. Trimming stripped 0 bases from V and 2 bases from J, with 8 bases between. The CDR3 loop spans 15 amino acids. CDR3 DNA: TGTGCCAGCAGCCAAGATTTCCGGGGCAATCAGCCCCAGCATTTT. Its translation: CASSQDFRGNQPQHF.

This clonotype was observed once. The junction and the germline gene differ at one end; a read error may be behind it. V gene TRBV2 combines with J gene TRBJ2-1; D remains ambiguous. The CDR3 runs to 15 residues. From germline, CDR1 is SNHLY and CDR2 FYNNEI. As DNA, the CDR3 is TGTGCCAGCAGGCTCGACCCTGTATCCTACAATGGGCAGTTCTTC. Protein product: CASRLDPVSYNGQFF.

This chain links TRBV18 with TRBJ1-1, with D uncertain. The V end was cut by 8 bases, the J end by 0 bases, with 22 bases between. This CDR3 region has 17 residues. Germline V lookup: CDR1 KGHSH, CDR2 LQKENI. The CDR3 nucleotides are TGTGCCAGCCGTGACGACAAAACGGCGACAATGAACACTGAAGCTTTCTTT. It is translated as CASRDDKTATMNTEAFF.

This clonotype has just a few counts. The DNA for the CDR3 is TGTGCCAGCCAGTACGGCGGGGGTCAGTTCTTC. Translation: CASQYGGGQFF. The V and J genes are TRBV12-3 or TRBV12-4 and TRBJ2-1; TRBD2 agrees at 7 bases. This CDR3 is 11 amino acids long. V lost 8 bases and J lost 13; bases outside the gene matches: 8.

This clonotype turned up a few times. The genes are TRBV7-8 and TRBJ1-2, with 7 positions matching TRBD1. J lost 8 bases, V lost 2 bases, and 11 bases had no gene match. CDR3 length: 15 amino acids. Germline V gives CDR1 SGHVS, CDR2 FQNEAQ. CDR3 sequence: CASSLSPGQLWGYTF. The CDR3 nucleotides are TGTGCCAGCAGCTTATCTCCGGGACAGTTATGGGGCTACACCTTC.

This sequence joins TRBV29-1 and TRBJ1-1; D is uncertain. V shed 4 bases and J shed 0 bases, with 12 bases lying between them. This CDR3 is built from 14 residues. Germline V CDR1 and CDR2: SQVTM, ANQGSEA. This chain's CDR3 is CSVVVQSVNTEAFF. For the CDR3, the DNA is TGCAGCGTTGTCGTTCAATCCGTGAACACTGAAGCTTTCTTT.

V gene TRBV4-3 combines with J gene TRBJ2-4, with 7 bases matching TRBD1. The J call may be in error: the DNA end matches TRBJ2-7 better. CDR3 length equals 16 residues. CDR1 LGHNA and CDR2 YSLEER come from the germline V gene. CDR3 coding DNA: TGCGCCAGCAGCCAATCCGACAGGGTGGTAACCTACGAGCAGTACTTC. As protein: CASSQSDRVVTYEQYF.